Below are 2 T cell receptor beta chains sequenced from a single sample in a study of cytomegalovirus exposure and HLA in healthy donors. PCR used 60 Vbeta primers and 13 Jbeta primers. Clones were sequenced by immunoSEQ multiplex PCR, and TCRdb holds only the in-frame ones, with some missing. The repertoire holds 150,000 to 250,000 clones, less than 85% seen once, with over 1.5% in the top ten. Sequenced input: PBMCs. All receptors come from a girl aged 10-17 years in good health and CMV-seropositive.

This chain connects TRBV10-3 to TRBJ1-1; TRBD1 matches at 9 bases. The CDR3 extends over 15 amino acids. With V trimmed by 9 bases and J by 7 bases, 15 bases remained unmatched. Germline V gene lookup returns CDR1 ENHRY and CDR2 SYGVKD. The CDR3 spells CAIGQGRNGGSEAFF. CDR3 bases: TGTGCCATTGGACAGGGGCGCAACGGGGGGAGTGAAGCTTTCTTT.

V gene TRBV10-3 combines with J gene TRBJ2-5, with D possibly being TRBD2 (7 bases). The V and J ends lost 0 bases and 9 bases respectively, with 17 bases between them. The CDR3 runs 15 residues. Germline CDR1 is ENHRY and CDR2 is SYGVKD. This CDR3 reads CAISESSEGGMAQYF. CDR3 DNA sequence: TGTGCCATCAGTGAGTCGAGCGAGGGGGGGATGGCCCAGTACTTC.